Listed below are T cell receptor beta chains from one sample, sequenced in a study of shared clonotypes between healthy human individuals. Method: immunoSEQ multiplex PCR; TCRdb's copy keeps in-frame clones and lacks some. In the table there are roughly 1,600,000 clones, less than 99% of which are singletons. Material: naive CD4+ T cells sorted from blood. These receptors came from a man aged 25-45 years in good health. Both conserved end residues are part of each CDR3. D genes are given only for firm matches. Clone size is not always given. Where it is, it says once, few, many or a class for expanded clones.

-	-	TRBV7-2	TRBJ1-1	CASSAEQGLNTEAFF	TGTGCCAGCAGCGCCGAACAGGGCTTGAACACTGAAGCTTTCTTT
-	-	TRBV18	TRBJ2-3	CASSPPEGTDTQYF	TGTGCCAGCTCACCACCGGAGGGCACAGATACGCAGTATTTT
-	-	TRBV7-7	TRBJ2-7	CASSLGSGNSYEQYF	TGTGCCAGCAGCTTAGGGTCAGGGAACTCCTACGAGCAGTACTTC
-	-	TRBV25-1	TRBJ1-2	CASSGLLGVVAYGYTF	TGTGCCAGCAGTGGCCTGTTGGGCGTAGTAGCCTATGGCTACACCTTC
-	-	TRBV28	TRBJ1-1	CASRASPFAYTEAFF	TGTGCCAGCAGAGCCTCCCCATTTGCGTACACTGAAGCTTTCTTT
-	TRBD2	TRBV7-2	TRBJ2-1	CASSLIRGTTNNEQFF	TGTGCCAGCAGCTTAATCCGTGGGACTACGAACAATGAGCAGTTCTTC
-	TRBD2	TRBV4-3	TRBJ2-1	CASSHTTPRTSGDNEQFF	TGCGCCAGCAGCCATACCACGCCCCGGACTAGCGGTGACAATGAGCAGTTCTTC
once	-	TRBV7-3	TRBJ1-5	CASSLRQADNQPQHF	TGTGCCAGCAGCTTAAGACAGGCGGACAATCAGCCCCAGCATTTT
-	TRBD2	TRBV18	TRBJ2-7	CASSVAGGIYEQYF	TGTGCCAGCTCAGTAGCGGGAGGTATCTACGAGCAGTACTTC
-	TRBD2	TRBV9	TRBJ2-1	CASSSAKRGYNEQFF	TGTGCCAGCAGCTCCGCTAAGCGGGGCTACAATGAGCAGTTCTTC
-	TRBD1	TRBV5-6	TRBJ1-2	CASSQTTGVIVGYGYTF	TGTGCCAGCAGCCAAACGACAGGGGTAATAGTAGGGTATGGCTACACCTTC
-	-	TRBV7-2	TRBJ1-5	CASSLYGWEINQPQHF	TGTGCCAGCAGCTTATATGGTTGGGAGATCAATCAGCCCCAGCATTTT
-	-	TRBV7-9	TRBJ1-2	CASSRQVPNYGYTF	TGTGCCAGCAGCCGACAAGTACCTAACTATGGCTACACCTTC
-	TRBD1	TRBV9	TRBJ2-7	CASSVPGGRQYF	TGTGCCAGCAGCGTCCCAGGGGGCAGGCAGTACTTC
-	TRBD1	TRBV5-4	TRBJ2-7	CASSPGQNSYEQYF	TGTGCCAGCAGCCCGGGACAGAACTCCTACGAGCAGTACTTC
-	TRBD2	TRBV14	TRBJ2-2	CASSQDTYGTTLTGELFF	TGTGCCAGCAGCCAAGACACTTACGGGACTACCCTCACCGGGGAGCTGTTTTTT
-	-	TRBV11-2	TRBJ2-7	CASSPRPIRGSYEQYF	TGTGCCAGCAGCCCCAGACCCATCCGCGGATCCTACGAGCAGTACTTC
-	-	TRBV28	TRBJ2-7	CASSSRTYEQYF	TGTGCCAGCAGTTCGCGGACCTACGAGCAGTACTTC
-	-	TRBV18	TRBJ2-2	CASSPRETGELFF	TGTGCCAGCTCACCTCGGGAGACCGGGGAGCTGTTTTTT
-	-	TRBV5-1	TRBJ2-3	CASSLRGTSTDTQYF	TGCGCCAGCAGCTTGAGGGGCACCTCCACAGATACGCAGTATTTT
-	TRBD1	TRBV28	TRBJ2-7	CASSPQGQGYEQYF	TGTGCCAGCAGTCCCCAGGGACAGGGCTACGAGCAGTACTTC
-	-	TRBV11-3	TRBJ2-1	CASSSLASSDYNEQFF	TGTGCCAGCAGCTCCCTTGCTTCTAGCGACTACAATGAGCAGTTCTTC
-	-	TRBV2	TRBJ2-7	CASSDDPPGFEQYF	TGTGCCAGCAGTGATGATCCGCCAGGTTTCGAGCAGTACTTC
-	-	TRBV20-1	TRBJ1-1	CSALILPEAFF	TGCAGTGCCCTGATCCTCCCTGAAGCTTTCTTT
-	TRBD2	TRBV27	TRBJ2-7	CASSLAGSGEQYF	TGTGCCAGCAGCCTAGCGGGGTCGGGAGAGCAGTACTTC
-	-	TRBV30	TRBJ2-7	CAWEGDSYEQYF	TGTGCCTGGGAGGGTGACTCCTACGAGCAGTACTTC
-	-	TRBV19	TRBJ2-5	CASRNKREYQETQYF	TGTGCCAGTCGAAATAAAAGGGAGTACCAAGAGACCCAGTACTTC
-	-	TRBV29-1	TRBJ1-1	CSVGQMNTEAFF	TGCAGCGTTGGACAGATGAACACTGAAGCTTTCTTT
-	TRBD1	TRBV5-4	TRBJ1-1	CASSNQGAVAFF	TGTGCCAGCAGCAACCAGGGGGCTGTAGCTTTCTTT
-	TRBD2	TRBV5-1	TRBJ2-7	CASSLAGLARGYEQYF	TGCGCCAGCAGCTTGGCGGGACTAGCGAGGGGCTACGAGCAGTACTTC
-	-	TRBV21-1	TRBJ1-5	CASSKARAWGPCRNQPQHF	TGTGCCAGCAGCAAAGCTCGGGCCTGGGGCCCTTGCCGCAATCAGCCCCAGCATTTT
once	-	TRBV7-2	TRBJ1-1	CASRFTTEAFF	TGTGCCAGCAGATTTACCACTGAAGCTTTCTTT
-	TRBD1	TRBV9	TRBJ2-6	CASSDNPRTGGPRIPGANVLTF	TGTGCCAGCAGCGATAACCCCCGGACAGGGGGCCCTCGGATCCCTGGGGCCAACGTCCTGACTTTC
-	TRBD2	TRBV5-1	TRBJ2-5	CASSPGLAGGPLGETQYF	TGCGCCAGCAGCCCGGGACTAGCGGGAGGGCCTCTTGGGGAGACCCAGTACTTC
-	TRBD2	TRBV27	TRBJ2-3	CASSHLAGGPTDTQYF	TGTGCCAGCAGTCATCTAGCGGGAGGGCCGACAGATACGCAGTATTTT
-	TRBD2	TRBV5-1	TRBJ2-1	CASSFTSGIYNEQFF	TGCGCCAGCAGCTTTACTAGCGGGATCTACAATGAGCAGTTCTTC
once	TRBD2	TRBV25-1	TRBJ2-5	CASSDWGGETQYF	TGTGCCAGCAGTGATTGGGGGGGAGAGACCCAGTACTTC
-	TRBD2	TRBV5-4	TRBJ2-2	CASSSTKTSGINTGELFF	TGTGCCAGCAGCTCGACGAAAACTAGCGGGATCAACACCGGGGAGCTGTTTTTT
-	-	TRBV7-2	TRBJ2-7	CASSLVFVGAKIYEQYF	TGTGCCAGCAGCTTAGTCTTTGTTGGCGCGAAGATCTACGAGCAGTACTTC
-	-	TRBV5-3	TRBJ2-5	CAMGALAVFWETQYF	TGTGCCATGGGGGCATTAGCGGTCTTTTGGGAGACCCAGTACTTC
once	-	TRBV5-4	TRBJ2-3	CASSLTSSRPDTQYF	TGTGCCAGCAGCTTGACTAGCAGTCGGCCAGATACGCAGTATTTT
-	-	TRBV9	TRBJ2-7	CASSVGTAAYEQYF	TGTGCCAGCAGCGTAGGGACGGCGGCCTACGAGCAGTACTTC
-	-	TRBV11-2	TRBJ1-1	CASSLDTEAFF	TGTGCCAGCAGCTTAGACACTGAAGCTTTCTTT
-	-	TRBV18	TRBJ2-1	CASSLNNEQFF	TGTGCCAGCTCACTCAACAATGAGCAGTTCTTC
-	TRBD1	TRBV18	TRBJ2-3	CASLRGQWSTDTQYF	TGTGCCAGCCTTCGGGGACAGTGGAGCACAGATACGCAGTATTTT
-	-	TRBV6-1	TRBJ2-7	CASSPLDEQYF	TGTGCCAGCAGTCCACTGGACGAGCAGTACTTC
-	-	TRBV7-3	TRBJ2-7	CASSSVCEQYF	TGTGCCAGCAGCTCAGTCTGCGAGCAGTACTTC
-	-	TRBV5-6	TRBJ1-3	CASSSPGRAGNTIYF	TGTGCCAGCAGCTCCCCGGGCAGGGCTGGAAACACCATATATTTT
-	-	TRBV7-9	TRBJ2-2	CASTSGSANTGELFF	TGTGCCAGCACCTCAGGGAGCGCGAACACCGGGGAGCTGTTTTTT
-	TRBD2	TRBV20-1	TRBJ2-7	CSASGTSAYF	TGCAGTGCTTCCGGGACTAGCGCGTACTTC